This TCR beta chain was found in a study of T cell responses to AZD1222 COVID-19 vaccine. Produced via immunoSEQ multiplex PCR; TCRdb's table is partial and in-frame only. The sample carries about 86,000 clones, about 92% recorded once. Losses at the gene ends were 7 bases for V and 5 bases for J; bases not matched to a gene: 3. CDR1 is SGHNT and CDR2 is YYREEE in the germline V gene (reference sequence). This CDR3 region has 13 residues. Notes on the study in general: Donors skewed white British and female; clonal diversity was possibly underestimated. Repertoire sampling occurred only after the peak T cell response. Reportedly, close to half of spike-specific TCRs are directed against unmutated variant regions. When two AZD1222 doses had been given, Spike-specific TCR breadth and depth rose.

This clone was observed a few times. Its antigen is currently unknown. The specimen comprised peripheral blood, sampled on day 0 of AZD1222 vaccination. The clonotype originates from an adult in good health. The chain couples TRBV5-4 to TRBJ2-7; 13 bases map to TRBD2. CDR3 sequence reads: CASGLAGVHEQYF. DNA for the CDR3: TGTGCCAGCGGACTAGCGGGAGTTCACGAGCAGTACTTC.